The TCR beta chain described here comes from a study of Graves' ophthalmopathy and Graves' hyperthyroidism. The CDR3 consists of 13 residues. V was shortened by 2 bases and J by 11 bases, with 10 bases between the two germline ends. This clonotype was observed at least ten times. RNA served as the template for amplifying TCR beta CDR3 regions. Second-round multiplex PCR came after a first-round RT-PCR that employed HTBI primers. Each CDR3 protein is one row after TCRdb ran MiXCR on the multiplex PCR reads. The sample includes 350,000 to 450,000 distinct CDR3 sequences, roughly 18% of them seen just once.

The specimen sequenced was peripheral blood. The sequence came from a woman younger than 35 with Graves' ophthalmopathy. The V gene is TRBV12-3 or TRBV12-4, the J gene TRBJ1-6; D is unresolved. The CDR3 sequence is CASSLQWGAPLHF. CDR3 bases: TGTGCCAGCAGTTTACAGTGGGGAGCACCCCTCCACTTT.